Presented here are 8 T cell receptor beta chains from one specimen sequenced in a study of blood T cell repertoires in COVID-19. The repertoire was sequenced with immunoSEQ multiplex PCR; TCRdb's copy has only in-frame clones and lacks some. The sample shows tens of thousands of clones, 88% of them seen only once. Sequenced: peripheral blood. The receptor set was obtained from a woman aged 70-85 years with active COVID-19.

As to this clone: The sample carries other DNA sequences with the same CDR3. The CDR3 protein is CASSPGGGNQPQHF. CDR3 nucleotides: TGTGCCAGCTCACCAGGGGGCGGCAATCAGCCCCAGCATTTT. The chain couples TRBV18 to TRBJ1-5; D may be TRBD1 (6 bases). The ends were cut back, 2 bases at V and 2 bases at J, with 7 bases in the middle. From germline, CDR1 is KGHSH and CDR2 LQKENI. The CDR3 consists of 14 residues.

This clone was recorded a few times. This chain links TRBV10-3 with TRBJ1-3, with 10 bases that match TRBD1. Looked up from germline, CDR1 is ENHRY and CDR2 is SYGVKD. V shed 6 bases, J shed 4 bases, and the junction held 3 bases outside the gene matches. The CDR3 loop spans 14 amino acids. The CDR3 protein is CAIRPTGGGNTIYF. In DNA, the CDR3 is TGTGCCATCAGACCGACAGGGGGCGGAAACACCATATATTTT.

The chain couples TRBV7-9 to TRBJ2-5; 13 bases fit TRBD2. V gave up 6 bases and J gave up 4 bases; unmatched junction bases: 11. The CDR3 totals 17 residues. Germline V gene lookup returns CDR1 SEHNR and CDR2 FQNEAQ (reference sequence). This CDR3 reads CASSLWTGTSGAETQYF. The CDR3, as DNA: TGTGCCAGCAGTCTTTGGACCGGGACTAGCGGGGCAGAGACCCAGTACTTC.

The chain employs TRBV10-3 and TRBJ2-6; weak D call: TRBD1 (6 bases). CDR3 length equals 16 residues. The V end lost 3 bases, the J end lost 2 bases, and 11 bases lay between the germline ends. Germline V gene sequence: CDR1 ENHRY, CDR2 SYGVKD. In nucleotides, the CDR3 is TGTGCCATCAGTGAAGGGGGAAAGGCTGGGGCCAACGTCCTGACTTTC. Amino acid sequence: CAISEGGKAGANVLTF.

The genes are TRBV6-5 and TRBJ1-5; D is perhaps TRBD1 (6 bases). CDR3 length: 13 residues. Germline V gene sequence: CDR1 MNHEY, CDR2 SVGAGI. V was clipped by 5 bases and J by 5 bases, with 10 bases between them. CDR3 in DNA: TGTGCCAGCAGTCCGGACAGCCATCAGCCCCAGCATTTT. Translation gives CASSPDSHQPQHF.

The chain employs TRBV2 and TRBJ2-3, with TRBD2 as a possible D gene (5 bases). Trimming took 3 bases from V and 4 from J, leaving 23 bases between them. The CDR3 runs 18 residues. The germline gives CDR1 SNHLY, CDR2 FYNNEI. The CDR3 sequence: CASSDEDSWKGSSDTQYF. The CDR3 DNA follows: TGTGCCAGCAGTGATGAGGACTCGTGGAAAGGCTCATCAGATACGCAGTATTTT.

The rearrangement joins TRBV27 to TRBJ2-3; D gene uncertain. The germline V and J ends were trimmed by 2 bases and 5 bases, with 17 bases remaining between them. CDR1 and CDR2 from the germline V gene are MNHEY and SMNVEV (reference sequence). The CDR3 spans 16 residues. CDR3 sequence (DNA): TGTGCCAGCAGTTTAGGATATGGCCTTGGCGGAGATACGCAGTATTTT. Translation gives CASSLGYGLGGDTQYF.

CDR3 sequence: CASSLKGRNEQFF. In DNA form, the CDR3 reads TGTGCCAGCAGCTTAAAGGGGCGGAATGAGCAGTTCTTC. This chain joins TRBV7-2 and TRBJ2-1, with D tentatively TRBD1 (5 bases). The ends were cut back, 2 bases at V and 7 bases at J, with 9 bases in the middle. The CDR3 extends over 13 amino acids. Germline V gene sequence: CDR1 SGHTA, CDR2 FQGNSA.